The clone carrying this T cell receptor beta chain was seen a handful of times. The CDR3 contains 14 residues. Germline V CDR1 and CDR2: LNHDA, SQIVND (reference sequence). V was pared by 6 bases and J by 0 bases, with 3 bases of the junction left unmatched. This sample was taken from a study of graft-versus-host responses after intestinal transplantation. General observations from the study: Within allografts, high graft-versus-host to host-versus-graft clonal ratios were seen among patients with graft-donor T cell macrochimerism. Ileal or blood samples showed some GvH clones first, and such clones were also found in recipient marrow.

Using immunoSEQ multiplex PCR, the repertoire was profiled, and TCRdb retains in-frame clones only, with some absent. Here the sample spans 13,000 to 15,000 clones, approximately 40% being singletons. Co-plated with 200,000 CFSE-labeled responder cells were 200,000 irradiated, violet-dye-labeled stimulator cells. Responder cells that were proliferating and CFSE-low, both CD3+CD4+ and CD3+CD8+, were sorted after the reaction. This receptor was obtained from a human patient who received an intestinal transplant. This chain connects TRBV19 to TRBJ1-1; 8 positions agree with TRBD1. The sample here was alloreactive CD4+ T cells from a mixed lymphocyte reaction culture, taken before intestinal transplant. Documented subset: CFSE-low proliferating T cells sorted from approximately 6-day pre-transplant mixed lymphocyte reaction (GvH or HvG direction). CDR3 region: CASSHRGMNTEAFF. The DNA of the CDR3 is TGTGCCAGTAGCCACAGGGGGATGAACACTGAAGCTTTCTTT. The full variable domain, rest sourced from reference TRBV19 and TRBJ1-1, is DGGITQSPKYLFRKEGQNVTLSCEQNLNHDAMYWYRQDPGQGLRLIYYSQIVNDFQKGDIAEGYSVSREKKESFPLTVTSAQKNPTAFYLCASSHRGMNTEAFFGQGTRLTVV.